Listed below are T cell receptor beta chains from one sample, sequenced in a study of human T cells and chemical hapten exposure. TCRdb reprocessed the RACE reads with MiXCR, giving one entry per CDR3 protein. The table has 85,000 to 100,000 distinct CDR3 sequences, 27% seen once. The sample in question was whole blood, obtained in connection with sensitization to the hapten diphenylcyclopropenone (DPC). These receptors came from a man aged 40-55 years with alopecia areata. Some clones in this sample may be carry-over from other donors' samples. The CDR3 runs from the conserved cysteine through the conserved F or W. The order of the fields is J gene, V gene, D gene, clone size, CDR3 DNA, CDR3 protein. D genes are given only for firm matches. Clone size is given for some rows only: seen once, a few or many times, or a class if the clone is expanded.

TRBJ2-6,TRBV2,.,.,TGTGCCAGCAGTGAGTCGCTCTCTGGGGCCAACGTCCTGACTTTC,CASSESLSGANVLTF
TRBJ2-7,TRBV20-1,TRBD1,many,TGCAGTGCAACCGGGACAGAGCACCCCTACGAGCAGTACTTC,CSATGTEHPYEQYF
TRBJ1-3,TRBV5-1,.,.,TGCGCCAGCAGCAGGGATGGAAACACCATATATTTT,CASSRDGNTIYF
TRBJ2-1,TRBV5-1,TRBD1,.,TGCGCCAGCAGCTTGGGGACAGGGAGCAGGGGTGAGCAGTTCTTC,CASSLGTGSRGEQFF
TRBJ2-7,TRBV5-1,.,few,TGCGCCAGCAGCTTGGACGTGACAGACTACGAGCAGTACTTC,CASSLDVTDYEQYF
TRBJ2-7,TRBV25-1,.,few,TGTGCCAGCAGTGTCCTAGCGTCCTACGAGCAGTACTTC,CASSVLASYEQYF
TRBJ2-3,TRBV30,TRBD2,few,TGTGCCTGGAATGGACTAGCGGGAGACCTAATTAACACAGATACGCAGTATTTT,CAWNGLAGDLINTDTQYF
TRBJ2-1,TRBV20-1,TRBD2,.,TGCAGTGCTGCGGGACTAGCGGGAGTCGGGTCCTACAATGAGCAGTTCTTC,CSAAGLAGVGSYNEQFF
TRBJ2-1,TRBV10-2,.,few,TGCGCCAGTCGGGACTCCTCCTACAATGAGCAGTTCTTC,CASRDSSYNEQFF
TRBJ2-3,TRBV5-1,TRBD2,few,TGCGCCAGCAGCTTGGAGGCTAGCGGGAGTTTTGGCACAGATACGCAGTATTTT,CASSLEASGSFGTDTQYF
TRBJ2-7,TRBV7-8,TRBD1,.,TGTGCCAGCAGCTTAGCCCAGGGACAGGGGAACACCTACGAGCAGTACTTC,CASSLAQGQGNTYEQYF
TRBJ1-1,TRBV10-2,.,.,TGCGCCAGCAGTGGAGGAAACACTGAAGCTTTCTTT,CASSGGNTEAFF
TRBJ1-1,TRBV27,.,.,TGTGCCAGCAGTTTGCTGGGGGGGCGAGACACTGAAGCTTTCTTT,CASSLLGGRDTEAFF
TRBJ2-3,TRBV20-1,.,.,TGCAGTGCTAGTAACCCCTCCACAGATACGCAGTATTTT,CSASNPSTDTQYF
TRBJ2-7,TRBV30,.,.,TGTGCCTGGAGTGATGGGGGGCTGAGCTCCTACGAGCAGTACTTC,CAWSDGGLSSYEQYF
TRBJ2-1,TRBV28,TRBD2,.,TGTGCCAGCGGTAGCGGGAAAGACTACAATGAGCAGTTCTTC,CASGSGKDYNEQFF
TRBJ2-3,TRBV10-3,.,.,TGTGCCACCTCCGGGTCTTCGGGGAGGGATACGCAGTATTTT,CATSGSSGRDTQYF
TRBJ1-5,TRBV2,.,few,TGTGCCAGCAGTGAATTGGGCAGTCGATATCAGCCCCAGCATTTT,CASSELGSRYQPQHF
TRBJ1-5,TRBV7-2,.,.,TGTGCCAGCAGCTTAGATTCGCTTGGCCCCGGCAATCAGCCCCAGCATTTT,CASSLDSLGPGNQPQHF
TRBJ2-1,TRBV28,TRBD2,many,TGTGCCAGCAGTTTGGGACTAGCGGGAGGGAATGAGCAGTTCTTC,CASSLGLAGGNEQFF
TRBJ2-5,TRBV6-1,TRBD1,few,TGTGCCAGCATTACCGGACAGGGAAGGCAAGAGACCCAGTACTTC,CASITGQGRQETQYF
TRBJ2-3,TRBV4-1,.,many,TGCGCCAGCAGCCGCCCTCTGAGCAGGGGGAGGGCAGATACGCAGTATTTT,CASSRPLSRGRADTQYF
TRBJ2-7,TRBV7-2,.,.,TGTGCCAGCAGCTTAGGTACGGTGAAGACCTACGAGCAGTACTTC,CASSLGTVKTYEQYF
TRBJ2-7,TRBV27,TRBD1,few,TGTGCCAGCAGTTTAAGAGGGACAGGGTGCCAGTACGAGCAGTACTTC,CASSLRGTGCQYEQYF
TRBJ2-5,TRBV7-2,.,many,TGTGCCAGCAGCTTCCGTCTCACAGAGACCCAGTACTTC,CASSFRLTETQYF
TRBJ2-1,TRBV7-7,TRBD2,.,TGTGCCAGCAGCTTAGGGACTAGCTTGTACAATGAGCAGTTCTTC,CASSLGTSLYNEQFF
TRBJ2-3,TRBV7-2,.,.,TGTGCCAGCAGCCCGGACTACTACACAGATACGCAGTATTTT,CASSPDYYTDTQYF
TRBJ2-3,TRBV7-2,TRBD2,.,TGTGCCAGCAGCTTAACGCCCGTGAGCGGGGGCACAGATACGCAGTATTTT,CASSLTPVSGGTDTQYF
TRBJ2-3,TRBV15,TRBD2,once,TGTGCCACCAGCCTCCGGACTAGCGCAGATACGCAGTATTTT,CATSLRTSADTQYF
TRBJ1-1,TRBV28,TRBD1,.,TGTGCCAGCAGTTTATGGGACAGGGTGAACACTGAAGCTTTCTTT,CASSLWDRVNTEAFF
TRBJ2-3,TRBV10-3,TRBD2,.,TGTGCCATCAGTGATGGGGCGGGAGCAGGCACAGATACGCAGTATTTT,CAISDGAGAGTDTQYF
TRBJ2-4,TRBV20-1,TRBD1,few,TGCAGTGCTAGTGAGGGGGCGCGAGGGTACTTC,CSASEGARGYF
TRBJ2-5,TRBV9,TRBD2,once,TGTGCCAGCAGCCCGACTAGCGGGCTGGGAGAGACCCAGTACTTC,CASSPTSGLGETQYF
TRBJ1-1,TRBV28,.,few,TGTGCCAGCAGTTTAAAGGTTCGGGGGGGGAAGACTTTCTTT,CASSLKVRGGKTFF
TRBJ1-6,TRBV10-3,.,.,TGTGCCATCAGGAGAACAGGGCCCAGAGATAATTCACCCCTCCACTTT,CAIRRTGPRDNSPLHF
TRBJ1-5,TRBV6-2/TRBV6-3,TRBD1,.,TGTGCCAGCAGTTACGGGGACAGGGTGGGTCAGCCCCAGCATTTT,CASSYGDRVGQPQHF
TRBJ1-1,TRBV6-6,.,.,TGTGCCAGCAGTTACGGGGGCAGGAACACTGAAGCTTTCTTT,CASSYGGRNTEAFF
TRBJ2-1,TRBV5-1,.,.,TGCGCCAGCACTGAGCTCGGGGCGGGATCCTACAATGAGCAGTTCTTC,CASTELGAGSYNEQFF
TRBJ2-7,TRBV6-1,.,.,TGTGCCAGCAGTGAACGGACAGTCGGGGTTAGCTCCTACGAGCAGTACTTC,CASSERTVGVSSYEQYF
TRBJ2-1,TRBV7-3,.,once,TGTGCCAGCAGCCCGCACGGGCTAGCGACCTACAATGAGCAGTTCTTC,CASSPHGLATYNEQFF
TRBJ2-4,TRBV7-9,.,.,TGTGCCAGCAGCTTAGGCTTCGGACAGAAAAACATTCAGTACTTC,CASSLGFGQKNIQYF
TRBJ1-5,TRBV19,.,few,TGTGCCAGTAGTAGACGACCCGTAACCCTCAATAGCAATCAGCCCCAGCATTTT,CASSRRPVTLNSNQPQHF
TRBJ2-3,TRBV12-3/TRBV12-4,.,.,TGTGCCAGCACCCCGGGCGGGCCCACAGATACGCAGTATTTT,CASTPGGPTDTQYF
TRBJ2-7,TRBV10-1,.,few,TGCGCCAGCAGTGAGTCGGGGTCTTCCTACGAGCAGTACTTC,CASSESGSSYEQYF
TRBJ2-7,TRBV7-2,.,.,TGTGCCAGCAGGAAGGACCCGAGCTCCTACGAGCAGTACTTC,CASRKDPSSYEQYF
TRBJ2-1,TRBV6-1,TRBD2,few,TGTGCCATCTCCCGGGAGGGGGAAAAGGGCTACAATGAGCAGTTCTTC,CAISREGEKGYNEQFF
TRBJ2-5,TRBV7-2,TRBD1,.,TGTGCCAGCAGACGTCGGACAGGTTCCCAAGAGACCCAGTACTTC,CASRRRTGSQETQYF
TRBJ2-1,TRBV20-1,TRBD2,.,TGCAGTGCTAGAGCATTACTAGCGGGAGGGCTAAACTCCTACAATGAGCAGTTCTTC,CSARALLAGGLNSYNEQFF
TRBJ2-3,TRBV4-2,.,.,TGTGCCAGCAGCCTACGGGAGTCCGAAGATACGCAGTATTTT,CASSLRESEDTQYF
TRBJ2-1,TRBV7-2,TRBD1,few,TGTGCCAGCAGCTCCCCCCACCCTGGGGGACAGTTGCATGAGCAGTTCTTC,CASSSPHPGGQLHEQFF
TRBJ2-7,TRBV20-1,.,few,TGCAGTGCTAGAGATCGACGTCAGCGAGGTAACGAGCAGTACTTC,CSARDRRQRGNEQYF
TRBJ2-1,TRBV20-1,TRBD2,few,TGCAGTGCGAATAGGTTAGCGGGAGGATACGATGAGCAGTTCTTC,CSANRLAGGYDEQFF
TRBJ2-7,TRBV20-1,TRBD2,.,TGCAGTGCTATAGCGGGAGGGAGTACCTACGAGCAGTACTTC,CSAIAGGSTYEQYF
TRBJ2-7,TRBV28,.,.,TGTGCCAGCATCTCCCAGTTGGGCGAGCAGTACTTC,CASISQLGEQYF
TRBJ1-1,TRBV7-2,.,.,TGTGCCAGCAGCTCCGGTATCGGGACGGCTGAAGCTTTCTTT,CASSSGIGTAEAFF